This paragraph covers one TCR beta chain sequence. This CDR3 has 20 amino acids. Per the germline V gene, CDR1 is MNHNS and CDR2 is SASEGT. The V and J ends lost 1 base and 5 bases respectively, with 27 bases between them. The entry originates in a study of blood T cell repertoires in COVID-19. Methods used by the authors: Amplification of reference gene primers was used by the study to estimate nucleated cell counts. Profiling relied on immunoSEQ multiplex PCR, and the TCRdb table lists in-frame clones only, not all of them. V and J calls plus clone size are reproduced from that table; the DNA served to infer D and trimming. The profile covers approximately 140,000 clones, with around 88% appearing a single time and approximately 1.5% taken by the ten largest.

This receptor was obtained from a woman aged 55-70 years with acute or convalescent COVID-19. The sequenced sample consisted of peripheral blood. The rearrangement uses TRBV6-1 and TRBJ1-5, with a possible D match to TRBD1 (5 bases). CDR3 sequence reads: CASSEVHPVGRGDRDQPQHF. The DNA of the CDR3 is TGTGCCAGCAGTGAAGTCCACCCCGTGGGGAGGGGAGATCGCGATCAGCCCCAGCATTTT.